These 3 T cell receptor beta chains share one sample of origin, sequenced in a study of blood T cells in healthy people across ages. Sample-barcoded 5' priming and a J-beta primer mix drove a second PCR of roughly 7 to 11 cycles. MiXCR, run by TCRdb on the 5' RACE reads, gives a single entry per CDR3 protein. The table has over 500,000 distinct CDR3 sequences, around 27% seen once. This sample also belongs to another study, concerning T cells of mothers and their children.

Sequences were obtained from blood. These receptors were taken from a boy aged 2 to 9 in good health.

This rearrangement joins TRBV20-1 to TRBJ2-3, with 8 bases aligning to TRBD2. The junction had 13 bases not matched to a gene; V was cut back by 0 bases and J by 2 bases. The CDR3 has 18 residues. Germline V gives CDR1 DFQATT, CDR2 SNEGSKA (reference sequence). This CDR3 reads CSARDRDSGVFLTDTQYF. In DNA, the CDR3 is TGCAGTGCTAGAGATCGCGATAGCGGGGTTTTCCTCACAGATACGCAGTATTTT.

This clonotype was seen a handful of times. The rearrangement joins TRBV7-9 to TRBJ1-5; maybe TRBD1 (5 bases). This CDR3 spans 12 amino acids. Per the germline V gene, CDR1 is SEHNR and CDR2 is FQNEAQ (reference sequence). The V and J ends lost 8 bases and 5 bases respectively, with 10 bases between them. CDR3 bases: TGTGCCAGCTCAGGGTTCGATCAGCCCCAGCATTTT. Translated, it gives CASSGFDQPQHF.

This clonotype was detected only once. The chain joins TRBV20-1 to TRBJ1-2; D might be TRBD1 (6 bases). The CDR3 is 12 amino acids. V lost 5 bases to trimming and J lost 8 bases, with 15 bases between them. Per the germline V gene, CDR1 is DFQATT and CDR2 is SNEGSKA (reference sequence). CDR3 in amino acids: CSAPEGGTGYTF. In nucleotides, the CDR3 is TGCAGTGCTCCCGAAGGGGGAACGGGCTACACCTTC.